Described below is a single T cell receptor beta chain sequence and its context. Mismatch with germline at one junction end may stem from a read error. It was from about 21-30 mg of unsorted bulk tissue that RNA and DNA were co-extracted. Histology found more than 75% viable tumor cells per sample. Germline V gives CDR1 SGHAT, CDR2 FQNNGV. The CDR3 covers 17 residues. The source of the sample is a study of tumor-infiltrating lymphocytes in primary liver carcinoma. TCR beta cDNA was reverse-transcribed from around 0.55 ug of total RNA. The reaction used a constant-region primer and ProtoScript II reverse transcriptase. Three nested multiplex PCR rounds, a slightly modified ARM-PCR method, built the TCR beta libraries. Two initial PCR rounds of about 11 cycles each paired TRBV1-TRBV30 forward primers with a C-beta reverse primer. TCRdb recomputed calls from the multiplex PCR reads with MiXCR, one row per CDR3 protein. The sample has approximately 110,000 distinct CDR3 sequences; approximately 70% are singletons.

The source material was liver tumor tissue from sampling region 1. Regarding subset: tumor region T1, superior pole. The V gene is TRBV11-2, the J gene TRBJ2-5, with 11 bases fitting TRBD2. The TCR sequence derives from a woman aged 60 to 75 with primary liver carcinoma and hepatitis B virus infection. The CDR3 sequence: CASRLVGTSGGGETQYF. The DNA of the CDR3 is TGTGCAAGCAGATTAGTGGGGACTAGCGGAGGCGGGGAGACCCAGTACTTC.